This T cell receptor (beta chain) was obtained from a study of metastatic and nonmetastatic thyroid tumors. Turning to the study itself: From malignant and benign thyroid patients, repertoires in blood and in tumor or nodule tissue were compared. Study outcomes and limitations: Malignant thyroid tumors reportedly exceeded benign nodules significantly in TCR beta diversity, with the difference appearing in blood and tumor.

In the source study's methods: Between-group CDR3 differences, defined by clinicopathological status, yielded a distant-metastasis classifier for papillary thyroid cancer. Using MiXCR, TCRdb reanalyzed the PCR reads. These V and J calls rely on TCRdb rather than the paper's analysis. This sample has about 5,000 clones, with less than 40% found just once. All patients reached thyroid surgery having received no treatment beforehand. For this clone: Its antigen is not identified.

Sequencing was carried out using adjacent normal tissue. The receptor comes from a female donor with papillary thyroid cancer or a benign thyroid nodule (not recorded which). Some clones in this sample may be carry-over from other donors' samples.

The CDR3 DNA follows: TGCAGTGCTACCGGCCAGAAACTCTACGAGCAGTACTTC. Translating gives CSATGQKLYEQYF. The genes are TRBV20-1 and TRBJ2-7; D uncertain. V lost 4 bases, J lost 3 bases, and 13 bases lay in between. The CDR3 consists of 13 residues. The germline CDR1 and CDR2 sequences are DFQATT and SNEGSKA (reference sequence).